One T cell receptor (beta chain) is described in this entry. The CDR3 loop spans 14 amino acids. The germline CDR1 and CDR2 sequences are MNHNY and SVGAGI (reference sequence). The J segment lost 5 bases and the V segment lost 5 bases, leaving 6 bases of the junction unmatched. The table came from immunoSEQ multiplex PCR; TCRdb's copy has only in-frame clones and leaves some out. This repertoire shows under 90,000 clones, 93% found once; its top ten account for roughly 4%. The rearrangement joins TRBV6-6 to TRBJ2-1; 7 bases fit TRBD2. The specimen sequenced was PBMCs. The receptor's source is a man in his forties with rheumatoid arthritis. This chain's CDR3 is CASSTSGDNNEQFF. CDR3 sequence (DNA): TGTGCCAGCAGTACGAGCGGGGATAACAATGAGCAGTTCTTC.